This T cell receptor beta chain is drawn from a study of blood T cell repertoires in COVID-19. Original data processing: From reference gene primer amplification, estimates of nucleated cell counts were derived. Repertoires were generated with immunoSEQ multiplex PCR, while TCRdb's copy carries only in-frame clones and drops some. The V and J calls and clone size were taken over from that table, and D and trimming were inferred from the DNA. The sample has about 240,000 clones, approximately 90% seen once; the top ten hold roughly 2.6%. This clone was seen a handful of times. Living in 25 or so US areas, the participants were between roughly 18 and 95 years of age. The V gene's germline CDR1 is SEHNR and CDR2 FQNEAQ (reference sequence). The CDR3 has 17 residues. The V end lost 1 base, the J end lost 1 base, and 16 bases lay between the germline ends.

Sequencing was performed on PBMCs or T cells enriched from blood (not recorded which). This receptor was taken from a woman in her 30s with acute COVID-19. The chain recombines TRBV7-9 with TRBJ1-1, with a weak D call TRBD1 (6 bases). CDR3 nucleotides: TGTGCCAGCAGCTTAGACCCTCCGGGACATACGAACACTGAAGCTTTCTTT. Protein: CASSLDPPGHTNTEAFF.